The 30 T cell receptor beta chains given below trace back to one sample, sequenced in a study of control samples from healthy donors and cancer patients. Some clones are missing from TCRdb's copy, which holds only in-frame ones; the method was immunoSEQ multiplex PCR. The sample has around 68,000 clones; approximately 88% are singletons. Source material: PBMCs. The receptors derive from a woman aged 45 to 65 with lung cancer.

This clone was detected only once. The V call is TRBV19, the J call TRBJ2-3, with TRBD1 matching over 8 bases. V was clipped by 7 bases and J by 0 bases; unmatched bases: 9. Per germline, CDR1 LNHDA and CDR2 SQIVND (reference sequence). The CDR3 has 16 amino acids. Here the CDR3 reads CASTLGQGRSTDTQYF. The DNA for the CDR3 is TGTGCCAGTACCCTAGGACAGGGCCGGAGCACAGATACGCAGTATTTT.

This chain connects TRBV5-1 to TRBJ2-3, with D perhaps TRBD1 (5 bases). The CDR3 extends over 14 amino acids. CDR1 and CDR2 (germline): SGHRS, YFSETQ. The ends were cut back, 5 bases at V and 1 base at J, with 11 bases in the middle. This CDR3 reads CASSFDRGTDTQYF. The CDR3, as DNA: TGCGCCAGCAGTTTCGACAGAGGCACAGATACGCAGTATTTT.

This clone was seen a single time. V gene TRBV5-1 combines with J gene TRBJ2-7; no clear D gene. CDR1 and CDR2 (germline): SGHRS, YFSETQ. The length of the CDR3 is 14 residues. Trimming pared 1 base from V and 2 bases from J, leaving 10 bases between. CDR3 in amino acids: CASSLRSETYEQYF. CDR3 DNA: TGCGCCAGCAGCTTGAGATCGGAGACCTACGAGCAGTACTTC.

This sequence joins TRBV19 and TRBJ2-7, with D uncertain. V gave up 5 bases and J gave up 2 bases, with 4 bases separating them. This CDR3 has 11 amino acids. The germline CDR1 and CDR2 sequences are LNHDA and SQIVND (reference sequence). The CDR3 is CASSAAYEQYF. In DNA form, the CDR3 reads TGTGCCAGTAGTGCCGCCTACGAGCAGTACTTC.

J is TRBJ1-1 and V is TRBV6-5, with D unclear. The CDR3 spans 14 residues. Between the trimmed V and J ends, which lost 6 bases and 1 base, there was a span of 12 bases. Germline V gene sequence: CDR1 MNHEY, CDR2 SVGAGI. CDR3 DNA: TGTGCCAGCAGCCTTGCGAATTGGAACACTGAAGCTTTCTTT. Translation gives CASSLANWNTEAFF.

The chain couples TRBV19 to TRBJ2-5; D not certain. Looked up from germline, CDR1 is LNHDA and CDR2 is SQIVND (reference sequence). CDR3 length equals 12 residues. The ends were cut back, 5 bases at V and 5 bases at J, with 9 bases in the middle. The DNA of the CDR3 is TGTGCCAGTAGTGCGTCCCCGGAGACCCAGTACTTC. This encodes CASSASPETQYF. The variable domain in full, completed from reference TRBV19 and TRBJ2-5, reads DGGITQSPKYLFRKEGQNVTLSCEQNLNHDAMYWYRQDPGQGLRLIYYSQIVNDFQKGDIAEGYSVSREKKESFPLTVTSAQKNPTAFYLCASSASPETQYFGPGTRLLVL.

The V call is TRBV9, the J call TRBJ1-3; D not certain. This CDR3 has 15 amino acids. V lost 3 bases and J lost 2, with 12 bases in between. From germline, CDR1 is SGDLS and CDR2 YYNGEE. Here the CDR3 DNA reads TGTGCCAGCAGCGCCTCATTGCCCCCTGGAAACACCATATATTTT. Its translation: CASSASLPPGNTIYF.

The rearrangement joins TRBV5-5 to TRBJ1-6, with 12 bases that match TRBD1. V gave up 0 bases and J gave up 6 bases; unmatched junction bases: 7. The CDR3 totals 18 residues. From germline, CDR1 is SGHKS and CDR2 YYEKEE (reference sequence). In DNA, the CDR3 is TGTGCCAGCAGCTTGGGACCGGGACAGGGGGCGTTTAATTCACCCCTCCACTTT. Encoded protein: CASSLGPGQGAFNSPLHF.

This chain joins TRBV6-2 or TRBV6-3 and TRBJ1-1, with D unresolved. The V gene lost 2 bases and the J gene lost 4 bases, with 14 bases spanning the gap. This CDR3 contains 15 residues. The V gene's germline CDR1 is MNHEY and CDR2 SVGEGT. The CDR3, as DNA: TGTGCCAGCAGTTACGGTGCGGGGTATGCCACTGAAGCTTTCTTT. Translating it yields CASSYGAGYATEAFF.

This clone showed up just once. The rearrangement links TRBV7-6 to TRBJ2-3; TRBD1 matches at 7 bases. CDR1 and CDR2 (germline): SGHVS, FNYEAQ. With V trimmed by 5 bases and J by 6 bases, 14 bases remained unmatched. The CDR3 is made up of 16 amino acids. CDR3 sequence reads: CASSTHSGLQGDTQYF. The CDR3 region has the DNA TGTGCCAGCAGCACACACAGCGGTCTACAGGGGGATACGCAGTATTTT.

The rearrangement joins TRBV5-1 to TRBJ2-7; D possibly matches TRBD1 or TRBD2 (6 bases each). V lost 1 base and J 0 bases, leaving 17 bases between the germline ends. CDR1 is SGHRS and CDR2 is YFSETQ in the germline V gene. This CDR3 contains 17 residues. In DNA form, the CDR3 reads TGCGCCAGCAGCTTGAGTTTTGGGGGGACAAGCTCCTACGAGCAGTACTTC. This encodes CASSLSFGGTSSYEQYF.

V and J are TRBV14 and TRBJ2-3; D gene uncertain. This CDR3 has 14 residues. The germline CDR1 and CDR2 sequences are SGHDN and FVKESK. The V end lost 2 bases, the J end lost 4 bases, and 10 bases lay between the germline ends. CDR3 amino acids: CASSQFNTADTQYF. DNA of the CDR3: TGTGCCAGCAGCCAATTTAATACGGCAGATACGCAGTATTTT. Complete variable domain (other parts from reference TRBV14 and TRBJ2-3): EAGVTQFPSHSVIEKGQTVTLRCDPISGHDNLYWYRRVMGKEIKFLLHFVKESKQDESGMPNNRFLAERTGGTYSTLKVQPAELEDSGVYFCASSQFNTADTQYFGPGTRLTVL.

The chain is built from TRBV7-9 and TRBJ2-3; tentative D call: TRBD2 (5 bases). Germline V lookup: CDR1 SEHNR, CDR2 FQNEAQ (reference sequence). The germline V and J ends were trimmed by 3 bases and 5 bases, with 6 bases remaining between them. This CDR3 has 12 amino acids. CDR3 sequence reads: CASSFGEDTQYF. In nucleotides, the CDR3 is TGTGCCAGCAGCTTCGGGGAAGATACGCAGTATTTT.

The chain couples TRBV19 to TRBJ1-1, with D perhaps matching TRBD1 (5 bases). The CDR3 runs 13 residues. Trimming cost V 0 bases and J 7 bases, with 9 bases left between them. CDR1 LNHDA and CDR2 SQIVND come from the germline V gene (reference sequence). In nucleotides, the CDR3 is TGTGCCAGTAGTATAGACGGGGGGAGTGAAGCTTTCTTT. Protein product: CASSIDGGSEAFF.

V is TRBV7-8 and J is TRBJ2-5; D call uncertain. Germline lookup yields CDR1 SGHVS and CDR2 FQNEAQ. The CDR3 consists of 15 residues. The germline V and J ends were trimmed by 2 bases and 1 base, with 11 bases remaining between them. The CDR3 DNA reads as TGTGCCAGCAGCTTACAATGGGCAGGCCAAGAGACCCAGTACTTC. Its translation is CASSLQWAGQETQYF.

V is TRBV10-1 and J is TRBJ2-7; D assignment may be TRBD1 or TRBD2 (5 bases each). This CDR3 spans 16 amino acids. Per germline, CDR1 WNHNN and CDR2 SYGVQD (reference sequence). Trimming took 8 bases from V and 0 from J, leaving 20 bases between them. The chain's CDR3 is CASSPGTARSSYEQYF. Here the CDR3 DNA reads TGCGCCAGCTCGCCTGGGACCGCGAGGAGCTCCTACGAGCAGTACTTC.

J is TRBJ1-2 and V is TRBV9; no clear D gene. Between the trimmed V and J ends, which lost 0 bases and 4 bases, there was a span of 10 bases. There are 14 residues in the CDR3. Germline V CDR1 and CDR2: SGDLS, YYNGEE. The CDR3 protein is CASSVEAALYGYTF. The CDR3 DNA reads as TGTGCCAGCAGCGTAGAAGCGGCACTCTATGGCTACACCTTC.

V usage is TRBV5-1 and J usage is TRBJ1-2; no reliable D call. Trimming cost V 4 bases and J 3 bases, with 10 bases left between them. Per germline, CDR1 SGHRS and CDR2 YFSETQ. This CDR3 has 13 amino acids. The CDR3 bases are TGCGCCAGCAGCCCCGACGGAGACTATGGCTACACCTTC. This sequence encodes CASSPDGDYGYTF.

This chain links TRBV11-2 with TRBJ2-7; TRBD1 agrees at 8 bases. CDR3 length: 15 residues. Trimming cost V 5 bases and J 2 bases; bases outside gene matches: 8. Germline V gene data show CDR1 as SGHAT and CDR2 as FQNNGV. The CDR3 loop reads CASSPWRGQAYEQYF. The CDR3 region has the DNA TGTGCCAGCAGCCCATGGCGGGGACAGGCCTACGAGCAGTACTTC.

The CDR3 DNA reads as TGTGCCAGCAGCCTCAAAGACAGGGGTTCCACTGAAGCTTTCTTT. It encodes CASSLKDRGSTEAFF. This chain links TRBV6-5 with TRBJ1-1; 8 bases match TRBD1. J gave up 4 bases and V 6 bases, and 10 bases lay outside the gene matches. The CDR3 covers 15 residues. Germline V gene lookup returns CDR1 MNHEY and CDR2 SVGAGI.

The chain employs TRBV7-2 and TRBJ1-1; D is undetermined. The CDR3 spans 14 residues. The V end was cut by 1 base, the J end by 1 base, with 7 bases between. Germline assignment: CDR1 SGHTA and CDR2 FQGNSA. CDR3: CASSLEGRNTEAFF. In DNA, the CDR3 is TGTGCCAGCAGCTTAGAGGGCCGGAACACTGAAGCTTTCTTT. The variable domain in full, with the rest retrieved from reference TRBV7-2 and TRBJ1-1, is GAGVSQSPSNKVTEKGKDVELRCDPISGHTALYWYRQSLGQGLEFLIYFQGNSAPDKSGLPSDRFSAERTGGSVSTLTIQRTQQEDSAVYLCASSLEGRNTEAFFGQGTRLTVV.

CDR3 residues: CASSIKRDRATEAFF. DNA for the CDR3: TGTGCCAGTAGTATAAAAAGGGACAGGGCCACTGAAGCTTTCTTT. The chain has TRBV19 and TRBJ1-1; 9 bases line up with TRBD1. Losses at the gene ends were 2 bases for V and 4 bases for J; bases not matched to a gene: 5. CDR1 is LNHDA and CDR2 is SQIVND in the germline V gene (reference sequence). The CDR3 runs 15 residues. The full variable domain, its missing parts supplied by reference TRBV19 and TRBJ1-1, is DGGITQSPKYLFRKEGQNVTLSCEQNLNHDAMYWYRQDPGQGLRLIYYSQIVNDFQKGDIAEGYSVSREKKESFPLTVTSAQKNPTAFYLCASSIKRDRATEAFFGQGTRLTVV.

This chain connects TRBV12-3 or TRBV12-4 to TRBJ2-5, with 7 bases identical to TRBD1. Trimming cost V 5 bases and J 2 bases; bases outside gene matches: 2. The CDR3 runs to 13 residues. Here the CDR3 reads CASSRDRQETQYF. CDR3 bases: TGTGCCAGCAGTCGGGACAGACAAGAGACCCAGTACTTC.

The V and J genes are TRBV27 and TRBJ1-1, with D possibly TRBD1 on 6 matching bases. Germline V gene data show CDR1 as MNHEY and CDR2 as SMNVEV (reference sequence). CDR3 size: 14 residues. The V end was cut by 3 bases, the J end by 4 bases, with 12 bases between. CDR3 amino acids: CASSFTGWSTEAFF. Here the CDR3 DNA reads TGTGCCAGCAGTTTCACAGGGTGGAGCACTGAAGCTTTCTTT.

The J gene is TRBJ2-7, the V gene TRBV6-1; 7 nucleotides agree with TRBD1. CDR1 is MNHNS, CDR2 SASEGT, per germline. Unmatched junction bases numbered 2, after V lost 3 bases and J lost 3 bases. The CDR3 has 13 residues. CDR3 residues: CASSEGQFYEQYF. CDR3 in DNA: TGTGCCAGCAGTGAGGGACAGTTCTACGAGCAGTACTTC.

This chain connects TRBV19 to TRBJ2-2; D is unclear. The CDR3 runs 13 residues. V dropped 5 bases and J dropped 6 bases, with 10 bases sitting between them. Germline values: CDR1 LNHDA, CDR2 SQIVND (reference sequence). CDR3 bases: TGTGCCAGTAGTGTTGGGGTTGCCGGGGAGCTGTTTTTT. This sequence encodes CASSVGVAGELFF.

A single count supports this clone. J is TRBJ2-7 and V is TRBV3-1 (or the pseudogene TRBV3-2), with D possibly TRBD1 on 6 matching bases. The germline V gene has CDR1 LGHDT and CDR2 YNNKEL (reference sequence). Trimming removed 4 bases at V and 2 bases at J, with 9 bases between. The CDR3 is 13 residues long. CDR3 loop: CASSLDRPYEQYF. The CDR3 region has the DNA TGTGCCAGCAGCCTCGACAGGCCCTACGAGCAGTACTTC.

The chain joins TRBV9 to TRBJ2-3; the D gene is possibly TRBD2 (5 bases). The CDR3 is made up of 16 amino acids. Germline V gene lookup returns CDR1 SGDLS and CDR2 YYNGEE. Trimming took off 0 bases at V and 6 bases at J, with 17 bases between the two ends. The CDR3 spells CASSVGERGLFDTQYF. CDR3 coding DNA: TGTGCCAGCAGCGTAGGGGAAAGAGGGTTATTTGATACGCAGTATTTT.

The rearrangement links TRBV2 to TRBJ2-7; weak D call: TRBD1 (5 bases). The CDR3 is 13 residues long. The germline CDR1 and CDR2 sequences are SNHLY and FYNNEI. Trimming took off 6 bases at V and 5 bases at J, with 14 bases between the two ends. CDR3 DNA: TGTGCCAGCAGAGGAAGGGGTGAAGACGAGCAGTACTTC. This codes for CASRGRGEDEQYF.

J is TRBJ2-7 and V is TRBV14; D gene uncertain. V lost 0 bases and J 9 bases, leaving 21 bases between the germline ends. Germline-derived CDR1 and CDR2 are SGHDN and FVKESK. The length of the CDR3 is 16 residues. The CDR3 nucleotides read TGTGCCAGCAGCCAAGATATCGGCAGCGTTGTGACCTTGCAGTACTTC. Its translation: CASSQDIGSVVTLQYF.